One and the same sample provided the 2 T cell receptor beta chains below, sequenced in a study of Graves' ophthalmopathy and Graves' hyperthyroidism. Amplification of TCR beta CDR3 regions used RNA transcripts. Second-round multiplex PCR came after first-round RT-PCR with HTBI primers. TCRdb reprocessed the multiplex PCR reads with MiXCR, giving one entry per CDR3 protein. The table records roughly 400,000 distinct CDR3 sequences, 17% of them present only once. Sequencing was carried out using peripheral blood. Receptors were obtained from an adult woman with stable Graves' hyperthyroidism.

This chain joins TRBV27 and TRBJ2-7, with D tentatively TRBD1 (5 bases). CDR1 and CDR2 from the germline V gene are MNHEY and SMNVEV (reference sequence). The CDR3 sequence is 14 residues long. V was pared by 4 bases and J by 2 bases, with 12 bases between. The CDR3 reads CASSSADSTYEQYF. For the CDR3, the DNA is TGTGCCAGCAGTTCCGCCGACAGCACCTACGAGCAGTACTTC.

At least ten counts were recorded for this clonotype. This sequence joins TRBV20-1 and TRBJ2-2; TRBD2 agrees at 8 bases. This CDR3 has 16 amino acids. The V gene's germline CDR1 is DFQATT and CDR2 SNEGSKA (reference sequence). V shed 4 bases, J shed 4 bases, and the junction held 11 bases outside the gene matches. Written as DNA, the CDR3 is TGCAGTGCTAAGCGAGCCGGGACTAGGGGCACCGGGGAGCTGTTTTTT. Translating it yields CSAKRAGTRGTGELFF.